These T cell receptor beta chains were read from a single sample in a study of shared clonotypes between healthy human individuals. The data were produced by immunoSEQ multiplex PCR, yet TCRdb's version contains in-frame clones alone and is incomplete. The sample lists 1.5 million to 2.5 million clones; approximately 95% were seen once. Specimen: naive CD8+ T cells sorted from blood. The receptors come from a man aged 18 to 30 in good health. CDR3s include the opening cysteine and the closing phenylalanine or tryptophan. Each record gives: clone size, J gene, D gene, V gene, CDR3 DNA, CDR3 protein. A D gene is named only where the DNA matches it firmly. For some rows the clone size is stated as once, few or many, or as a class when expanded; others skip it.

clone size: .
J gene: TRBJ2-7
D gene: .
V gene: TRBV7-9
CDR3 DNA: TGTGCCAGCAGCCCCAAGGACGTTCGGTCCTACGAGCAGTACTTC
CDR3 protein: CASSPKDVRSYEQYF

clone size: .
J gene: TRBJ2-2
D gene: .
V gene: TRBV5-6
CDR3 DNA: TGTGCCAGCAGCTTTGGGGCTCCCACCGGGGAGCTGTTTTTT
CDR3 protein: CASSFGAPTGELFF

clone size: .
J gene: TRBJ2-7
D gene: TRBD2
V gene: TRBV5-4
CDR3 DNA: TGTGCCAGCAGCTTGTTCGGGGGGGGATACGAGCAGTACTTC
CDR3 protein: CASSLFGGGYEQYF

clone size: .
J gene: TRBJ2-6
D gene: TRBD1
V gene: TRBV7-9
CDR3 DNA: TGTGCCAGCAGCTCACAGGGGCGGGCTGGGGCCAACGTCCTGACTTTC
CDR3 protein: CASSSQGRAGANVLTF

clone size: .
J gene: TRBJ2-5
D gene: .
V gene: TRBV13
CDR3 DNA: TGTGCCAGCAGCTTAGGGTTAGAAGAGACCCAGTACTTC
CDR3 protein: CASSLGLEETQYF

clone size: .
J gene: TRBJ1-1
D gene: .
V gene: TRBV10-3
CDR3 DNA: TGTGCCATCAGTGAAAGAAACACTGAAGCTTTCTTT
CDR3 protein: CAISERNTEAFF

clone size: .
J gene: TRBJ2-7
D gene: .
V gene: TRBV5-4
CDR3 DNA: TGTGCCAGCAGCACTTGGGGCAATTCCTACGAGCAGTACTTC
CDR3 protein: CASSTWGNSYEQYF

clone size: .
J gene: TRBJ2-7
D gene: .
V gene: TRBV5-8
CDR3 DNA: TGTGCCAGCAGCCCGCCTCAGGGAGGACCCCAGTACTTC
CDR3 protein: CASSPPQGGPQYF

clone size: .
J gene: TRBJ2-7
D gene: .
V gene: TRBV28
CDR3 DNA: TGTGCCAGCAGTTTGAAGGGGCTCTCCTACGAGCAGTACTTC
CDR3 protein: CASSLKGLSYEQYF

clone size: .
J gene: TRBJ2-1
D gene: .
V gene: TRBV4-1
CDR3 DNA: TGCGCCAGCAGCCAAGGGTACGGGTCCAATGAGCAGTTCTTC
CDR3 protein: CASSQGYGSNEQFF

clone size: .
J gene: TRBJ2-2
D gene: TRBD1
V gene: TRBV5-6
CDR3 DNA: TGTGCCAGCAGCCCCAACCCGGGACAGGGTTACACCGGGGAGCTGTTTTTT
CDR3 protein: CASSPNPGQGYTGELFF

clone size: few
J gene: TRBJ1-5
D gene: .
V gene: TRBV27
CDR3 DNA: TGTGCCAGCAGCCCTGGGAGCAATCAGCCCCAGCATTTT
CDR3 protein: CASSPGSNQPQHF

clone size: .
J gene: TRBJ2-5
D gene: .
V gene: TRBV5-6
CDR3 DNA: TGTGCCAGCAGCCCCGAGGTGGCGGAGACCCAGTACTTC
CDR3 protein: CASSPEVAETQYF

clone size: .
J gene: TRBJ1-5
D gene: .
V gene: TRBV7-8
CDR3 DNA: TGTGCCAGCAGCTTAGGGACCCCAGGGGCTGAGCAGCCCCAGCATTTT
CDR3 protein: CASSLGTPGAEQPQHF

clone size: .
J gene: TRBJ1-5
D gene: TRBD1
V gene: TRBV5-8
CDR3 DNA: TGTGCCAGCCTCAATTCCCGGGACAGCAATAGCAATCAGCCCCAGCATTTT
CDR3 protein: CASLNSRDSNSNQPQHF

clone size: .
J gene: TRBJ2-5
D gene: .
V gene: TRBV7-9
CDR3 DNA: TGTGCCAGCAGTCCGTCCCAGGGGCGGATAGAGACCCAGTACTTC
CDR3 protein: CASSPSQGRIETQYF

clone size: .
J gene: TRBJ2-1
D gene: TRBD2
V gene: TRBV6-5
CDR3 DNA: TGTGCCAGCAGTCCCGGGACTAGCGAACCCAATGAGCAGTTCTTC
CDR3 protein: CASSPGTSEPNEQFF

clone size: .
J gene: TRBJ2-7
D gene: TRBD2
V gene: TRBV6-5
CDR3 DNA: TGTGCCAGCAGTTACTCGGACCCGGGACTAGACTACGAGCAGTACTTC
CDR3 protein: CASSYSDPGLDYEQYF

clone size: .
J gene: TRBJ1-2
D gene: .
V gene: TRBV9
CDR3 DNA: TGTGCCAGCAGCGTAATGGAGATCCCTAACTATGGCTACACCTTC
CDR3 protein: CASSVMEIPNYGYTF

clone size: .
J gene: TRBJ2-7
D gene: .
V gene: TRBV4-1
CDR3 DNA: TGCGCCAGCAGCTACAGGGCCACCTACGAGCAGTACTTC
CDR3 protein: CASSYRATYEQYF

clone size: .
J gene: TRBJ2-7
D gene: .
V gene: TRBV4-1
CDR3 DNA: TGCGCCAGCAGCCAAGAGGGGACGACAGGTTTCAGCTCCTACGAGCAGTACTTC
CDR3 protein: CASSQEGTTGFSSYEQYF

clone size: .
J gene: TRBJ2-5
D gene: TRBD1
V gene: TRBV2
CDR3 DNA: TGTGCCAGCAGTGACCCGGGACAGGGCGCGGAGACCCAGTACTTC
CDR3 protein: CASSDPGQGAETQYF

clone size: .
J gene: TRBJ2-7
D gene: TRBD1
V gene: TRBV10-3
CDR3 DNA: TGTGCCATCAGCCGGGACAGCACCTACGAGCAGTACTTC
CDR3 protein: CAISRDSTYEQYF

clone size: .
J gene: TRBJ2-2
D gene: .
V gene: TRBV7-9
CDR3 DNA: TGTGCCAGCAGCCGGACGGAGAACACCGGGGAGCTGTTTTTT
CDR3 protein: CASSRTENTGELFF

clone size: .
J gene: TRBJ2-5
D gene: TRBD1
V gene: TRBV11-2
CDR3 DNA: TGTGCCAGCAGCGCCGGGACAGGGGCGATAGAGACCCAGTACTTC
CDR3 protein: CASSAGTGAIETQYF

clone size: .
J gene: TRBJ1-2
D gene: .
V gene: TRBV7-8
CDR3 DNA: TGTGCCAGCGGGTGGAGGGGCCCCTATGGCTACACCTTC
CDR3 protein: CASGWRGPYGYTF

clone size: .
J gene: TRBJ2-7
D gene: TRBD1
V gene: TRBV7-8
CDR3 DNA: TGTGCCAGCAGCTCGACGGGACAGCACTACGAGCAGTACTTC
CDR3 protein: CASSSTGQHYEQYF

clone size: once
J gene: TRBJ2-1
D gene: TRBD2
V gene: TRBV4-3
CDR3 DNA: TGCGCCAGCAGCCAAGAACTAGCGGGAGTCAGCTCCTACAATGAGCAGTTCTTC
CDR3 protein: CASSQELAGVSSYNEQFF

clone size: .
J gene: TRBJ1-2
D gene: TRBD1
V gene: TRBV2
CDR3 DNA: TGTGCCAGCAGGGACAGGGGGGGGTATGGCTACACCTTC
CDR3 protein: CASRDRGGYGYTF

clone size: once
J gene: TRBJ2-7
D gene: .
V gene: TRBV7-9
CDR3 DNA: TGTGCCAGCAGCGACTCGGACTACTACGAGCAGTACTTC
CDR3 protein: CASSDSDYYEQYF

clone size: .
J gene: TRBJ2-6
D gene: TRBD1
V gene: TRBV30
CDR3 DNA: TGTGCCTGGAGTGTTGGGACAGGGCCTTTTGGGGCCAACGTCCTGACTTTC
CDR3 protein: CAWSVGTGPFGANVLTF

clone size: .
J gene: TRBJ2-5
D gene: .
V gene: TRBV7-9
CDR3 DNA: TGTGCCAGCAGCTTAGTGGATTTCCAAGAGACCCAGTACTTC
CDR3 protein: CASSLVDFQETQYF

clone size: once
J gene: TRBJ1-5
D gene: .
V gene: TRBV10-3
CDR3 DNA: TGTGCCATCAGTGAGTCTCAGGGGCTGGGCAATCAGCCCCAGCATTTT
CDR3 protein: CAISESQGLGNQPQHF

clone size: .
J gene: TRBJ2-5
D gene: TRBD2
V gene: TRBV2
CDR3 DNA: TGTGCCAGCAGTAGTTTAGCGGGTAGTCAAGAGACCCAGTACTTC
CDR3 protein: CASSSLAGSQETQYF

clone size: .
J gene: TRBJ2-1
D gene: TRBD2
V gene: TRBV29-1
CDR3 DNA: TGCAGCGTTGCTGCGGGACTAGTTTACAATGAGCAGTTCTTC
CDR3 protein: CSVAAGLVYNEQFF

clone size: .
J gene: TRBJ2-1
D gene: .
V gene: TRBV18
CDR3 DNA: TGTGCCAGCTCACCGCTGAAAGCGAGCTCCTACAATGAGCAGTTCTTC
CDR3 protein: CASSPLKASSYNEQFF

clone size: .
J gene: TRBJ1-2
D gene: .
V gene: TRBV6-1
CDR3 DNA: TGTGCCAGCAGTGAAGTGGGGAGTGGCGGCTACACCTTC
CDR3 protein: CASSEVGSGGYTF

clone size: .
J gene: TRBJ1-1
D gene: .
V gene: TRBV9
CDR3 DNA: TGTGCCAGCAGCGTAGCTACGGGTTGGGCGGGGAACACTGAAGCTTTCTTT
CDR3 protein: CASSVATGWAGNTEAFF

clone size: .
J gene: TRBJ1-5
D gene: .
V gene: TRBV28
CDR3 DNA: TGTGCCAGCGGCCGGGGGCCAAATCAGCCCCAGCATTTT
CDR3 protein: CASGRGPNQPQHF

clone size: .
J gene: TRBJ2-2
D gene: TRBD2
V gene: TRBV7-9
CDR3 DNA: TGTGCCAGCAGCTCGTTACTAGCGGGAATCACCGGGGAGCTGTTTTTT
CDR3 protein: CASSSLLAGITGELFF

clone size: .
J gene: TRBJ2-4
D gene: TRBD2
V gene: TRBV11-2
CDR3 DNA: TGTGCCAGCAGCTTACTAGCGGGAGGGGCCAAAAACATTCAGTACTTC
CDR3 protein: CASSLLAGGAKNIQYF

clone size: .
J gene: TRBJ2-7
D gene: TRBD1
V gene: TRBV5-4
CDR3 DNA: TGTGCCAGCAGCCCTTCAGGGGGCGCGGGCTACGAGCAGTACTTC
CDR3 protein: CASSPSGGAGYEQYF

clone size: .
J gene: TRBJ2-7
D gene: TRBD2
V gene: TRBV27
CDR3 DNA: TGTGCCAGCAGTTTTACTAGCGGGGGCTACGAGCAGTACTTC
CDR3 protein: CASSFTSGGYEQYF

clone size: .
J gene: TRBJ2-7
D gene: .
V gene: TRBV9
CDR3 DNA: TGTGCCAGCAGCGTAGCTCCCAGGGGTGACGAGCAGTACTTC
CDR3 protein: CASSVAPRGDEQYF

clone size: .
J gene: TRBJ2-1
D gene: TRBD1
V gene: TRBV18
CDR3 DNA: TGTGCCAGCTCACCGTCCTCGGGACAGGGATACGAGCAGTTCTTC
CDR3 protein: CASSPSSGQGYEQFF

clone size: .
J gene: TRBJ2-7
D gene: TRBD2
V gene: TRBV9
CDR3 DNA: TGTGCCAGCAGCGCCCCAAAGGGTAGCGGGAGGGACTACGAGCAGTACTTC
CDR3 protein: CASSAPKGSGRDYEQYF